This entry concerns a single T cell receptor (beta chain). The antigen is not known. This record belongs to a study of radiotherapy plus CTLA-4 blockade in lung cancer. The study treated chemo-refractory metastatic non-small-cell lung cancer patients with focal radiation plus ipilimumab CTLA-4 blockade. Overall study findings and caveats: In blood, tumor-derived TCR clones expanded after radiotherapy plus ipilimumab.

Germline V CDR1 and CDR2: SGHAT, FQNNGV. V trimming: 4 bases; J trimming: 5 bases; junction bases outside the gene matches: 7. The CDR3 spans 16 residues. Only in-frame clones appear in the TCRdb table, and some are missing; sequencing was by immunoSEQ multiplex PCR. The sample has roughly 35,000 clones, 75% seen once. The starting material was peripheral blood, obtained from a patient treated with radiotherapy plus ipilimumab. The sequence was obtained from a human donor with non-small cell lung cancer that progressed on radiotherapy plus ipilimumab. The chain joins TRBV11-2 to TRBJ2-5; 13 nucleotides agree with TRBD2. CDR3 loop: CASSSWTSGRGETQYF. For the CDR3, the DNA is TGTGCCAGCAGCTCCTGGACTAGCGGGAGAGGGGAGACCCAGTACTTC.